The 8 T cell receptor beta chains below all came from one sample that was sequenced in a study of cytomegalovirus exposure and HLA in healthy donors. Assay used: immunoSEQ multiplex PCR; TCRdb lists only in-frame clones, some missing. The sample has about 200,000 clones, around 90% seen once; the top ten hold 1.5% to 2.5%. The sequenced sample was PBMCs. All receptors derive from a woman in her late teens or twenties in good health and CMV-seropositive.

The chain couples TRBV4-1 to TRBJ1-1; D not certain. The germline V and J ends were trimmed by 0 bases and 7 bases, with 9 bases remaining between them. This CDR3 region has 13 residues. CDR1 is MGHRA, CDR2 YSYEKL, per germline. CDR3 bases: TGCGCCAGCAGCCAAGACCCCGGGAGTGAAGCTTTCTTT. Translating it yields CASSQDPGSEAFF.

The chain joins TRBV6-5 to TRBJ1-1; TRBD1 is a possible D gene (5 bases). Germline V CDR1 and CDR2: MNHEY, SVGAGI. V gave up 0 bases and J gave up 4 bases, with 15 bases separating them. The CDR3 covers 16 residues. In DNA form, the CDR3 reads TGTGCCAGCAGTTACTCGGGGCGCGGGGGTGCCACTGAAGCTTTCTTT. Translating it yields CASSYSGRGGATEAFF.

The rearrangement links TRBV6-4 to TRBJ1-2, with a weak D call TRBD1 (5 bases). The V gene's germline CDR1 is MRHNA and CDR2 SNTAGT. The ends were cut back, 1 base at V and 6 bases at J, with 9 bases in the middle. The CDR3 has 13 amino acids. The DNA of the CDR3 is TGTGCCAGCAGTGACTTTACAGGCGATGGCTACACCTTC. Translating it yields CASSDFTGDGYTF.

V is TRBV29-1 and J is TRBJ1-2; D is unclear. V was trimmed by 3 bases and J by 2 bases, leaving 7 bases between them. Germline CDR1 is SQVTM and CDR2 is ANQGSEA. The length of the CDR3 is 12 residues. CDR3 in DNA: TGCAGCGTTGATCCGGGAAACTATGGCTACACCTTC. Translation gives CSVDPGNYGYTF.

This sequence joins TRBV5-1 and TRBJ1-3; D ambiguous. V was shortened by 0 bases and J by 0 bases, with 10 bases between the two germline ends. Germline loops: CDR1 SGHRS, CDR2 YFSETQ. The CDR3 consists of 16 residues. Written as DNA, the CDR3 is TGCGCCAGCAGCTTGGCAGGTCCTACCTCTGGAAACACCATATATTTT. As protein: CASSLAGPTSGNTIYF.

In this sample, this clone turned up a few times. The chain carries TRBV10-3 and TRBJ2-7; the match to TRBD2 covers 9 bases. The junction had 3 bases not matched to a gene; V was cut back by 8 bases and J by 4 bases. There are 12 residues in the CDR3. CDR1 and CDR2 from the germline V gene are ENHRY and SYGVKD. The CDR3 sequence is CAIGSGSYEQYF. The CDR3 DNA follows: TGTGCCATCGGTAGCGGGAGTTACGAGCAGTACTTC.

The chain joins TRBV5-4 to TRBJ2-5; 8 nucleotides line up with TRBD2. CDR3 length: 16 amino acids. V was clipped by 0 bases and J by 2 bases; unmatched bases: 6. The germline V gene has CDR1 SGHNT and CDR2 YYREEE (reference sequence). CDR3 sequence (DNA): TGTGCCAGCAGCTTGGGAAGCGGGAGCGTTCAAGAGACCCAGTACTTC. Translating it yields CASSLGSGSVQETQYF.

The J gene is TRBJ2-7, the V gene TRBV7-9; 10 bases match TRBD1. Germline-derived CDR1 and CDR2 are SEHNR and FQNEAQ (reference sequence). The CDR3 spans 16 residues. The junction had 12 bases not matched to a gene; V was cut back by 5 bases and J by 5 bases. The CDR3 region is CASSPLADRGLNEQYF. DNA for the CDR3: TGTGCCAGCAGCCCTCTAGCCGACAGGGGGCTCAACGAGCAGTACTTC.